This paragraph covers one T cell receptor beta chain sequence. V lost 6 bases to trimming and J lost 8 bases, with 16 bases between them. Germline V gene sequence: CDR1 MDHEN, CDR2 SYDVKM. The CDR3 is made up of 13 amino acids. This record belongs to a study of cytomegalovirus exposure and HLA in healthy donors. Primers included in the PCR were 60 Vbeta and 13 Jbeta primers. Profiled with immunoSEQ multiplex PCR; TCRdb holds only in-frame clones, not every one. The repertoire holds roughly 43,000 clones, roughly 77% seen once, with roughly 1.5% in the top ten. The rearrangement uses TRBV28 and TRBJ1-2, with D possibly being TRBD1 (6 bases). Sequenced input: PBMCs. The source is a man younger than 40 in good health and CMV-seronegative. The CDR3 here is CASSGILQGGYTF. The CDR3 region has the DNA TGTGCCAGCAGCGGCATCTTACAGGGAGGCTACACCTTC.